This T cell receptor (beta chain) was captured by sequencing in a study of T-cell reconstitution after alpha-beta-depleted transplantation in children. Study results and limitations: As was reported, about two months after transplant, alpha-beta T cells came from several hundred expanded graft clones. Some patients' high day-60 TCRbeta diversity was traced to surviving recipient T cells and thymic progenitors.

The table lists this clonotype with a few counts. The target antigen is unknown. The library targeted TCRbeta and was prepared with unique molecular identifiers. TCRdb passed the PCR reads through MiXCR, listing each CDR3 protein once. There are about a million distinct CDR3 sequences in the sample; roughly 29% occur only once, and around 30% lies in the top ten. The material was PBMCs, mostly from graft donor cells, obtained 360 days after TCRalphabeta/CD19-depleted stem cell transplant. This TCR came from a boy less than two years old who had a stem cell transplant for SCID, so the T cells may come from the graft donor.

The CDR3 DNA reads TGTGCCAGCAGCTTAGTCAGGGCAAGCGATGAGCAGTTCTTC. This sequence encodes CASSLVRASDEQFF. This sequence joins TRBV7-2 and TRBJ2-1; a weak D match, TRBD1 (5 bases). The CDR3 is 14 amino acids. Trimming stripped 1 base from V and 8 bases from J, with 12 bases between. Germline-derived CDR1 and CDR2 are SGHTA and FQGNSA.